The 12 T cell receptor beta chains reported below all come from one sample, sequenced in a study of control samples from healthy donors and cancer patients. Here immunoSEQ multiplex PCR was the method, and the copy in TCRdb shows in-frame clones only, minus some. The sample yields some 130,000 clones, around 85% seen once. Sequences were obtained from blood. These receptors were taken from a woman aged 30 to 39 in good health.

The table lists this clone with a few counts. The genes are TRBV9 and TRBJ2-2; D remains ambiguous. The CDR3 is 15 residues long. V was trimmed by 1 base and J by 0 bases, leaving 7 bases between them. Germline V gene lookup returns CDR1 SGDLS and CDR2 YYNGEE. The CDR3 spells CASSVYSSNTGELFF. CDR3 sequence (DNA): TGTGCCAGCAGCGTATATAGCTCGAACACCGGGGAGCTGTTTTTT.

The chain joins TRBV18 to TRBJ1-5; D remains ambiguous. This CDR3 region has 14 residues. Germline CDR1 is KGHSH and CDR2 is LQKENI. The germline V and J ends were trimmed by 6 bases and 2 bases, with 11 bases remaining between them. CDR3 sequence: CASSPILGNQPQHF. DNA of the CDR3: TGTGCCAGCTCTCCTATCTTGGGCAATCAGCCCCAGCATTTT.

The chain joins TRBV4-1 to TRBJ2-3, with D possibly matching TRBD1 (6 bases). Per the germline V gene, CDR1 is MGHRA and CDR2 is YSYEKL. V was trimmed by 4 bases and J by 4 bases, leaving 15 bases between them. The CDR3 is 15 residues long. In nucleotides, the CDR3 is TGCGCCAGCAGCCCCTTAACAGGGTCCCCAGATACGCAGTATTTT. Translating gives CASSPLTGSPDTQYF.

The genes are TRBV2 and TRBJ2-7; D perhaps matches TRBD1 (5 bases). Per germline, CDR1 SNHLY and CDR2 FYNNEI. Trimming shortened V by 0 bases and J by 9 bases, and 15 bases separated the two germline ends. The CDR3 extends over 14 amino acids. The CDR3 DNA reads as TGTGCCAGCAGTGAAGCCCGCGACAGTAAGGGGCAGTACTTC. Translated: CASSEARDSKGQYF.

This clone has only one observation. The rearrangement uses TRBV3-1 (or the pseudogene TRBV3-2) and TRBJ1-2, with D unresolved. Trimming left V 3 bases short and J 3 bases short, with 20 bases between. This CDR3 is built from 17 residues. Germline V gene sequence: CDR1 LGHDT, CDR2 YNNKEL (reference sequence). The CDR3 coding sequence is TGTGCCAGCAGCCATGACCCTCGAATGGGGAGGGACTATGGCTACACCTTC. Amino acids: CASSHDPRMGRDYGYTF.

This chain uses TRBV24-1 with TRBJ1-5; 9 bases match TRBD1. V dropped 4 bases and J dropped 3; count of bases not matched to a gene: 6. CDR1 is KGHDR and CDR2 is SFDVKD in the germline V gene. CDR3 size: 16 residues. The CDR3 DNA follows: TGTGCCACCAGTGAACAGGGACAGGGCTTCAATCAGCCCCAGCATTTT. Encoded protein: CATSEQGQGFNQPQHF.

The CDR3 protein is CASSLGRQGLYEQYF. The DNA for the CDR3 is TGTGCCAGCAGCTTAGGGCGGCAGGGCCTCTACGAGCAGTACTTC. V gene TRBV11-2 combines with J gene TRBJ2-7, with a possible D match to TRBD1 (5 bases). This CDR3 is 15 amino acids long. The germline gives CDR1 SGHAT, CDR2 FQNNGV. The germline V and J ends were trimmed by 1 base and 3 bases, with 13 bases remaining between them.

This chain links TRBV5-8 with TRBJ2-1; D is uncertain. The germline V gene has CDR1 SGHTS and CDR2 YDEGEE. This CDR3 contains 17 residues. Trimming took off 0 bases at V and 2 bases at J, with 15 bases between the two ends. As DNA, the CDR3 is TGTGCCAGCAGCTTGGATAGGGCAGGCAAGGCCTACAATGAGCAGTTCTTC. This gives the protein CASSLDRAGKAYNEQFF.

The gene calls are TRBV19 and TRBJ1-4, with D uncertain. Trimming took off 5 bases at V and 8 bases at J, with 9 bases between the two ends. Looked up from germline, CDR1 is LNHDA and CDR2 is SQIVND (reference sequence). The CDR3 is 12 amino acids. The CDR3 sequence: CASSEEREKLFF. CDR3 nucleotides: TGTGCCAGTAGTGAAGAGAGAGAAAAACTGTTTTTT.

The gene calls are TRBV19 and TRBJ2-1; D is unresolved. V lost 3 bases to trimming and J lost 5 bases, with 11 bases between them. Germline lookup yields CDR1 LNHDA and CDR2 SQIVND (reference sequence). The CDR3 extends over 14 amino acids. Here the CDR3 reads CASSMLLLDNEQFF. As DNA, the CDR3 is TGTGCCAGTAGTATGTTACTATTGGACAATGAGCAGTTCTTC.

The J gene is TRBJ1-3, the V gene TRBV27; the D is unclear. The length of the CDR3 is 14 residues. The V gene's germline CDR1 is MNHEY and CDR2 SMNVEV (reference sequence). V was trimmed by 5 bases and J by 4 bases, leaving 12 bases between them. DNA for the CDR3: TGTGCCAGCAGTGCTCGCCCGGCAGGAAACACCATATATTTT. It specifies CASSARPAGNTIYF.

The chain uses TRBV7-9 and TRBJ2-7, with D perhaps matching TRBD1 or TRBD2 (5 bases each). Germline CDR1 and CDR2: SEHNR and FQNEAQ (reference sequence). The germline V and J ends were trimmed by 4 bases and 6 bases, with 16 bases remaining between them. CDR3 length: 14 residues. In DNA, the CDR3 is TGTGCCAGCAGCTCAGGACTCGTAAGGGGCGAGCAGTACTTC. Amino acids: CASSSGLVRGEQYF. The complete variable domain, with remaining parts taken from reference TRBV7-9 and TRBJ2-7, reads DTGVSQNPRHKITKRGQNVTFRCDPISEHNRLYWYRQTLGQGPEFLTYFQNEAQLEKSRLLSDRFSAERPKGSFSTLEIQRTEQGDSAMYLCASSSGLVRGEQYFGPGTRLTVT.